This T cell receptor beta chain was obtained from a study of lymphopenia after photon versus proton radiotherapy. The repertoire was sequenced with immunoSEQ multiplex PCR; TCRdb's copy has only in-frame clones and lacks some. The repertoire holds 35,000 to 45,000 clones, with 85% to 90% as singletons. The length of the CDR3 is 13 residues. V lost 0 bases to trimming and J lost 8 bases, with 11 bases between them. Germline CDR1 is SGHDT and CDR2 is YYEEEE. Study-level results: Better survival with proton therapy was suggested as possible, not demonstrated.

The count of this clone is one. Its antigen is as yet unknown. This TCR derives from a man aged 45-65 years with gastric cancer. Specimen: peripheral blood, collected from a patient treated with photon-based radiotherapy. This sequence joins TRBV5-6 and TRBJ1-2, with D uncertain. As DNA, the CDR3 is TGTGCCAGCAGCTTGGGCCGCTCAAGGGGCTACACCTTC. Its protein is CASSLGRSRGYTF.